Each of the 10 T cell receptor beta chains below was sequenced from the same sample in a study of cytomegalovirus exposure and HLA in healthy donors. Primers: 60 Vbeta forward and 13 Jbeta reverse. Some clones are missing from TCRdb's copy, which holds only in-frame ones; the method was immunoSEQ multiplex PCR. The sample records around 170,000 clones, roughly 79% being singletons. Sequencing was performed on PBMCs. The receptors were gathered from a man aged 35 to 55 in good health and CMV-seronegative.

The genes are TRBV11-2 and TRBJ2-3, with TRBD2 as a possible D gene (5 bases). This CDR3 region has 12 residues. CDR1 is SGHAT, CDR2 FQNNGV, per germline. V gave up 8 bases and J gave up 4 bases, with 10 bases separating them. CDR3 in amino acids: CASLGGADTQYF. The CDR3 DNA is TGTGCCAGCTTAGGAGGCGCAGATACGCAGTATTTT.

Only one count was recorded for this clone. The V and J genes are TRBV7-2 and TRBJ2-3; 7 nucleotides agree with TRBD2. The V and J ends lost 3 bases and 10 bases, in that order; junction bases with no gene match: 7. Germline V gene sequence: CDR1 SGHTA, CDR2 FQGNSA. There are 13 residues in the CDR3. The CDR3 spells CASSLLAALAQYF. CDR3 coding DNA: TGTGCCAGCAGCTTGCTAGCGGCCCTTGCGCAGTATTTT.

The V and J genes are TRBV7-9 and TRBJ2-1; 7 bases align to TRBD1. Germline V gene lookup returns CDR1 SEHNR and CDR2 FQNEAQ (reference sequence). Germline trimming cut 5 bases from V and 5 bases from J; bases unmatched to any gene: 3. The CDR3 is 13 amino acids. The CDR3 region has the DNA TGTGCCAGCAGCCCAACAGGGGACAATGAGCAGTTCTTC. It codes for CASSPTGDNEQFF.

The chain joins TRBV7-8 to TRBJ1-6, with a weak D call TRBD1 (6 bases). Trimming stripped 3 bases from V and 5 bases from J, with 17 bases between. The germline gives CDR1 SGHVS, CDR2 FQNEAQ. CDR3 length: 17 residues. CDR3 region: CASSFEFGGRNNSPLHF. CDR3 nucleotide sequence: TGTGCCAGCAGCTTCGAATTTGGGGGCCGAAATAATTCACCCCTCCACTTT.

The chain employs TRBV5-1 and TRBJ2-6; 7 bases agree with TRBD1. The CDR3 consists of 19 residues. The V gene's germline CDR1 is SGHRS and CDR2 YFSETQ. The trim removed 3 bases at V and 2 bases at J, leaving 14 bases unmatched. This chain's CDR3 is CASSYGLDRMRTGANVLTF. CDR3 bases: TGCGCCAGCAGCTACGGGTTGGACAGGATGAGGACTGGGGCCAACGTCCTGACTTTC.

The rearrangement links TRBV2 to TRBJ2-7; D gene uncertain. Germline V gene lookup returns CDR1 SNHLY and CDR2 FYNNEI. V was cut by 2 bases and J by 3 bases, with 8 bases left in between. The CDR3 loop spans 13 amino acids. CDR3 in amino acids: CASSELEFYEQYF. Written as DNA, the CDR3 is TGTGCCAGCAGTGAATTGGAGTTCTACGAGCAGTACTTC. The complete variable domain, with remaining parts taken from reference TRBV2 and TRBJ2-7, reads EPEVTQTPSHQVTQMGQEVILRCVPISNHLYFYWYRQILGQKVEFLVSFYNNEISEKSEIFDDQFSVERPDGSNFTLKIRSTKLEDSAMYFCASSELEFYEQYFGPGTRLTVT.

The genes are TRBV18 and TRBJ2-5; TRBD2 matches 10 bases. CDR1 KGHSH and CDR2 LQKENI come from the germline V gene. V was pared by 3 bases and J by 4 bases, with 8 bases of the junction left unmatched. The CDR3 is 16 residues long. CDR3 loop: CASSPTSGRARETQYF. As DNA, the CDR3 is TGTGCCAGCTCACCCACCAGCGGGAGGGCCCGAGAGACCCAGTACTTC.

The chain's CDR3 is CASSLIGGSHQPQHF. Written as DNA, the CDR3 is TGTGCCAGCAGTTTGATAGGAGGGTCTCATCAGCCCCAGCATTTT. The V and J genes are TRBV28 and TRBJ1-5; D unresolved. Germline V gene sequence: CDR1 MDHEN, CDR2 SYDVKM. The CDR3 spans 15 residues. V lost 3 bases, J lost 5 bases, and 14 bases lay in between.

The gene calls are TRBV11-2 and TRBJ2-4; maybe TRBD1 (6 bases). The V gene's germline CDR1 is SGHAT and CDR2 FQNNGV. The V gene lost 7 bases and the J gene lost 12 bases, with 22 bases spanning the gap. The CDR3 is 14 residues long. The CDR3 loop is CASTHWTGKDSQYF. The CDR3 DNA reads as TGTGCCAGCACCCACTGGACCGGCAAGGACAGTCAGTACTTC.

This clone was picked up one time. The CDR3 DNA follows: TGTGCCAGCAGCGCATTACCCGGGACAGGGGGCAATGAGCAGTTCTTC. The encoded protein is CASSALPGTGGNEQFF. The rearrangement links TRBV7-6 to TRBJ2-1; 11 bases map to TRBD1. V shed 5 bases and J 6 bases; nucleotides not matched to a gene: 9. From germline, CDR1 is SGHVS and CDR2 FNYEAQ. CDR3 length: 16 amino acids.